The rows below give T cell receptor beta chains drawn from one sample of a study of beta chain features in type 1 diabetes. Libraries were prepared by immunoSEQ multiplex PCR; TCRdb keeps only in-frame clonotypes and omits some of them. The profile covers about 150,000 clones, with around 50% appearing a single time and over 0.4% taken by the ten largest. Sequenced input: Tregs from blood. These receptors all stem from a man between 18 and 35 years old in good health. Each CDR3 is given with its conserved first and last residue.

j_call v_call cdr3_length cdr3_aa
TRBJ2-2 TRBV6-5 15 CASTRRLTNTGELFF
TRBJ1-1 TRBV27 13 CASRITGRIEAFF
TRBJ2-2 TRBV2 14 CASSETGVTGELFF
TRBJ2-3 TRBV7-8 13 CASSRGFTDTQYF
TRBJ2-6 TRBV18 17 CASSPLQGASGANVLTF
TRBJ2-5 TRBV5-1 16 CASSWRSGDLIGTQYF
TRBJ1-5 TRBV5-6 14 CASSLAGVKQPQHF
TRBJ2-4 TRBV4-3 16 CASSQGFSGPKNIQYF
TRBJ2-1 TRBV30 15 CAWSVPRGPYNEQFF
TRBJ1-4 TRBV7-2 14 CASSKGHLNEKLFF
TRBJ2-7 TRBV25-1 11 CASTTSYEQYF
TRBJ2-7 TRBV7-2 12 CASSSTGYEQYF
TRBJ1-5 TRBV6-1 16 CASSEARMTGSQPQHF
TRBJ2-4 TRBV7-9 18 CASSLAQGPRIFKNIQYF